The source of this T cell receptor beta chain is a study of T cells in Graves' hyperthyroidism and ophthalmopathy. Amplified regions were TCR beta CDR3 sequences from RNA transcripts. The HTBI primer set drove a first-round RT-PCR of the TCR CDR3. Each CDR3 protein is one row after TCRdb ran MiXCR on the multiplex PCR reads. The sample contains 600,000 to 750,000 distinct CDR3 sequences, roughly 17% of which appear only once. Trimming cost V 5 bases and J 8 bases, with 12 bases left between them. Germline CDR1 SEHNR, CDR2 FQNEAQ (reference sequence). This CDR3 contains 13 residues. In its sample, this clonotype was seen a few times.

The clonotype was recovered from a man aged 45-60 years with Graves' hyperthyroidism. Sequenced: blood. The chain recombines TRBV7-9 with TRBJ1-4; no firm D call. The CDR3 region has the DNA TGTGCCAGCAGCATCAGAACTATGGAAAAACTGTTTTTT. Amino acids: CASSIRTMEKLFF. The full variable domain, in which reference TRBV7-9 and TRBJ1-4 provide the parts outside the CDR3, is DTGVSQNPRHKITKRGQNVTFRCDPISEHNRLYWYRQTLGQGPEFLTYFQNEAQLEKSRLLSDRFSAERPKGSFSTLEIQRTEQGDSAMYLCASSIRTMEKLFFGSGTQLSVL.